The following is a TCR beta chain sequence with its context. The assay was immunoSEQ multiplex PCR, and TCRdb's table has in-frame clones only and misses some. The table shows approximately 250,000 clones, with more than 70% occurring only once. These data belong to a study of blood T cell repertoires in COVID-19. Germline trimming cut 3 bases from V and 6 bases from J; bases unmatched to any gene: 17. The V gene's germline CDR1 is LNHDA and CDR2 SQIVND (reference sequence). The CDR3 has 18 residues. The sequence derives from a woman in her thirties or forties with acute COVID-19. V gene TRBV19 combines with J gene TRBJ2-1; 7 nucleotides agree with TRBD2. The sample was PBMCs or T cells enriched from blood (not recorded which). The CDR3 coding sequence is TGTGCCAGTAGTATTTCCCCCCGATCTAGCGGTATCTTCAATGAGCAGTTCTTC. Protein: CASSISPRSSGIFNEQFF.